This TCR beta chain comes out of a study of CD8+CD57+ T cells in acquired aplastic anemia. CDR3 length: 14 amino acids. Germline V gene data show CDR1 as SNHLY and CDR2 as FYNNEI. V dropped 3 bases and J dropped 8; count of bases not matched to a gene: 3. In this sample, this clonotype turned up a few times. Its target is unknown. Patients sequenced had flow cytometry evidence of CD8+CD57+ cell expansion. Every one of the patients had aplastic anemia (severe, acquired). The use of genomic DNA as template underpinned the TCR beta VDJ and CDR3 profiling. One entry per CDR3 protein, called by TCRdb with MiXCR from the reads. The sample lists 150,000 to 200,000 distinct CDR3 sequences, roughly half occurring once. Study-level results: Patients and healthy controls showed no significant CD8+ Simpson's diversity difference.

The sequence was obtained from a human donor with aplastic anemia. The chain recombines TRBV2 with TRBJ1-6; 8 bases line up with TRBD1. Sequencing used sorted CD4+, CD8+, or CD8+CD57+ T cells (not recorded which) from PBMCs. CDR3 in DNA: TGTGCCAGCAGTGACGGACAGGGTTATTCACCCCTCCACTTT. It translates to CASSDGQGYSPLHF.